This T cell receptor beta chain was observed in a study of blood T cell repertoires in COVID-19. The overall study: Sites in the United States, Italy and Spain provided acute and convalescent COVID-19 samples. Sample material is recorded as cDNA or gDNA derived from T cells, B-cell-depleted T cells, or PBMCs.

Seattle's enrolled individuals joined amid active infection and were then monitored longitudinally. The CDR3 extends over 15 amino acids. Germline V gene lookup returns CDR1 DFQATT and CDR2 SNEGSKA (reference sequence). Deletions cut 3 bases from V and 0 bases from J, with 12 bases between. Per the study methods: Nucleated cell number was recorded as an estimate derived from reference gene primer amplification. Measured with immunoSEQ multiplex PCR; TCRdb has only the in-frame clones, and not every one. The DNA gave D and trimming, while V, J and clone size come from that table. The sample includes about 420,000 clones, about 87% of them seen just once.

The chain links TRBV20-1 to TRBJ1-3; D unclear. This clonotype originated in a man younger than 30 with COVID-19, enrolled during active disease. Input material: peripheral blood. Here the CDR3 DNA reads TGCAGTGCTAGTTTGCCCGGGAGCTCTGGAAACACCATATATTTT. Its protein is CSASLPGSSGNTIYF.